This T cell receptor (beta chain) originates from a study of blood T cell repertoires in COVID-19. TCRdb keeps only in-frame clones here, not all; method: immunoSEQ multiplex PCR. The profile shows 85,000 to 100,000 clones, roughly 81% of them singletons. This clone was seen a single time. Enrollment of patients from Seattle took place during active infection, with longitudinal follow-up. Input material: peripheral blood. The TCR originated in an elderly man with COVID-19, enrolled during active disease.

CDR3 nucleotide sequence: TGTGCCAGCAGAACCAGGGGAGCTGGGGCCAACGTCCTGACTTTC. Translating it yields CASRTRGAGANVLTF. The chain uses TRBV5-8 and TRBJ2-6; possibly TRBD1 for D (6 bases). CDR3 length: 15 amino acids. Trimming pared 5 bases from V and 2 bases from J, leaving 11 bases between. Germline values: CDR1 SGHTS, CDR2 YDEGEE.